This T cell receptor beta chain derives from a study of T cells in Graves' hyperthyroidism and ophthalmopathy. Study-wide background: Before any treatment, at initial diagnosis, peripheral blood was collected.

As for this clonotype: Its antigen is undetermined.

The TCR beta CDR3 regions underwent amplification using RNA transcripts as the source. HTBI primers were employed in a first-round RT-PCR of the TCR CDR3. In TCRdb, the multiplex PCR reads were re-called with MiXCR into one record per CDR3 protein. This sample has nearly 600,000 distinct CDR3 sequences, with 14% found just once. Whole-study results and caveats: In simple terms, a model built on 13 V-J features told ophthalmopathy apart from stable hyperthyroidism.

Uncontrolled infection, other autoimmune disease, pregnancy or lactation barred patients from enrollment. Source material: blood. The source of this sequence is a woman aged 18-30 years with Graves' ophthalmopathy.

CDR3: CASRDRGSTDTQYF. The CDR3 nucleotides read TGCGCCAGCAGGGACAGGGGTAGCACAGATACGCAGTATTTT. V gene TRBV4-3 combines with J gene TRBJ2-3; 9 bases are a match to TRBD1. V dropped 6 bases and J dropped 0; count of bases not matched to a gene: 1. CDR1 is LGHNA, CDR2 YSLEER, per germline. This CDR3 has 14 residues.